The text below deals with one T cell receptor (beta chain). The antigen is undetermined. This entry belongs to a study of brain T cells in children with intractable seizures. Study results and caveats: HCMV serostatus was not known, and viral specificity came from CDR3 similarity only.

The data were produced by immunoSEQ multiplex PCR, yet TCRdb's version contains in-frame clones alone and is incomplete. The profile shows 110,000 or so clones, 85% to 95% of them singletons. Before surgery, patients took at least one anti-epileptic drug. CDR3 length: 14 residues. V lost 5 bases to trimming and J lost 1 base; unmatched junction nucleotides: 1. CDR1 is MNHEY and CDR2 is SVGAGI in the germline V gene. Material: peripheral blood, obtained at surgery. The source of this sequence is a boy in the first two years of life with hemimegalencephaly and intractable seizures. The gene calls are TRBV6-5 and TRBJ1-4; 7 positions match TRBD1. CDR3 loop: CASSTGVTNEKLFF. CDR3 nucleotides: TGTGCCAGCAGTACAGGGGTAACTAATGAAAAACTGTTTTTT.